Sequencing of this TCR beta chain was carried out in a study of T-cell reconstitution after alpha-beta-depleted transplantation in children. For this clonotype: Its antigen is not identified.

Study outcomes and limitations: Where alpha-beta T cells came from about two months after transplant was reportedly several hundred expanded graft clones. Newly produced T cells mostly accounted for T-cell counts and diversity one year post-transplant. Surviving recipient T cells and thymic progenitors accounted for the high day-60 TCRbeta diversity observed in some patients.

Trimming at V came to 5 bases and at J to 2 bases, leaving 17 bases not matched to a gene. The germline CDR1 and CDR2 sequences are SGHAT and FQNNGV. CDR3 length equals 18 residues. Unique molecular identifiers were used to barcode this TCRbeta library. TCRdb passed the PCR reads through MiXCR, listing each CDR3 protein once. The sample includes 300,000 to 400,000 distinct CDR3 sequences, 15% to 20% of them seen just once. J is TRBJ2-5 and V is TRBV11-2; 7 bases map to TRBD2. Sequences were derived from PBMCs, mostly from graft donor cells, sampled 360 days after TCRalphabeta/CD19-depleted stem cell transplant. This TCR derives from a male patient between 2 and 9 years old who had a stem cell transplant for acute lymphoblastic leukemia, so the T cells may come from the graft donor. CDR3 loop: CASSPPLRTGLPQETQYF. The DNA of the CDR3 is TGTGCCAGCAGCCCCCCCCTCAGGACGGGACTACCTCAAGAGACCCAGTACTTC.